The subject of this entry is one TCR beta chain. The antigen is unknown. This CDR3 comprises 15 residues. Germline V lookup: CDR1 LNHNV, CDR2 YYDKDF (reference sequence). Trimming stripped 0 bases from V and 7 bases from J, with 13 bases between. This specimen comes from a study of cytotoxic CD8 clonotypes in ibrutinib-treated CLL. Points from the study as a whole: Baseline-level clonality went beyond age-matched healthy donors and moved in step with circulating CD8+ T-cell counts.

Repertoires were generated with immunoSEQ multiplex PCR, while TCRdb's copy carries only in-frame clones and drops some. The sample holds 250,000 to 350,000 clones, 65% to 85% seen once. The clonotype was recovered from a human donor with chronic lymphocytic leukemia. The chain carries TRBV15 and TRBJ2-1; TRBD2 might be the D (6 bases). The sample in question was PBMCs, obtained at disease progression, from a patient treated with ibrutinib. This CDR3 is CATSRDGGKTNEQFF. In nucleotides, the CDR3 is TGTGCCACCAGCAGAGATGGCGGGAAGACGAATGAGCAGTTCTTC.